This TCR beta chain was recovered during a study of OX40 agonist ivuxolimab in advanced cancers. Study-level background: A partial response was reached by three patients: one with hepatocellular carcinoma and two with cutaneous melanoma.

Germline V lookup: CDR1 SGHTA, CDR2 FQGTGA. This CDR3 has 13 residues. V was shortened by 3 bases and J by 4 bases, with 6 bases between the two germline ends. Some clones are missing from TCRdb's copy, which holds only in-frame ones; the method was immunoSEQ multiplex PCR. The sample carries 55,000 to 70,000 clones, 80% to 90% recorded once. Concerning this clone: What it recognizes is unknown.

General observations from the study: The CD4+ and CD8+ T cells in the blood had expanded clonally by week 6 at 0.1 to 3.0 mg/kg. In a subset of nonresponders, normalized T-cell clonal expansion was also low.

The TCR originated in an adult with an advanced solid tumor such as melanoma, head and neck, liver or kidney cancer. The chain joins TRBV7-3 to TRBJ2-2; a possible D gene is TRBD2 (5 bases). The sample here was CD4+ or CD8+ T cells sorted from blood, taken in a trial of the OX40 agonist ivuxolimab. The CDR3 nucleotides read TGTGCCAGCAGCTTTGGGAGCACCGGGGAGCTGTTTTTT. Translated, it gives CASSFGSTGELFF. Together with reference TRBV7-3 and TRBJ2-2, the CDR3 gives the full variable domain: GAGVSQTPSNKVTEKGKYVELRCDPISGHTALYWYRQSLGQGPEFLIYFQGTGAADDSGLPNDRFFAVRPEGSVSTLKIQRTERGDSAVYLCASSFGSTGELFFGEGSRLTVL.